The clone carrying this T cell receptor (beta chain) has more than one count but fewer than ten. Its antigen is not known. Using viral peptide pools, the ViraFEST assay grew out antigen-specific CD4+ T cells prior to sequencing. It was after more than 8 days of culture that CD4+ T cells were isolated. Participants were vaccinated with two doses of either the BNT162b2 or mRNA-1273 vaccine. Every well got 2 million to 2.5 million PBMC, which were grown with around 10 IU/ml IL-2 and 8.5 to 10 ug/ml peptides. These data belong to a study of vaccination effects on CD4 cells after COVID-19. The data were produced by immunoSEQ multiplex PCR, yet TCRdb's version contains in-frame clones alone and is incomplete. The data show tens of thousands of clones, about 80% seen once. The sample in question was CD4+ T cells from PBMCs cultured with HCoV-229E spike peptides, obtained after COVID-19 vaccination. This TCR was recovered from a human donor who received a COVID-19 vaccine.

The CDR3 sequence: CASRKGQGAGYGYTF. CDR3 nucleotide sequence: TGTGCCAGCAGAAAAGGACAGGGGGCAGGGTATGGCTACACCTTC. The chain uses TRBV6-5 and TRBJ1-2; 11 bases map to TRBD1. Looked up from germline, CDR1 is MNHEY and CDR2 is SVGAGI. Trimming at V came to 6 bases and at J to 5 bases, leaving 8 bases not matched to a gene. CDR3 length: 15 amino acids.